Sequencing of this T cell receptor (beta chain) was carried out in a study of OX40 agonist ivuxolimab in advanced cancers. Study context: Patients with prior anti-PD-1, anti-PD-L1 or anti-CTLA-4 therapy were eligible; approximately 37% had some.

Data came from immunoSEQ multiplex PCR; TCRdb stores just in-frame clones and leaves some out. Altogether around 68,000 clones are present, approximately 89% being singletons, with the ten largest covering 0.8% to 1.2%. Germline trimming cut 2 bases from V and 4 bases from J; bases unmatched to any gene: 6. Looked up from germline, CDR1 is SGHRS and CDR2 is YFSETQ. This CDR3 has 15 amino acids. If patients had autoimmune disease history or systemic immunosuppression, they were excluded. Samples of blood were obtained at baseline, on cycle 4 day 1, and on cycle 7 day 1. This TCR was recovered from an adult with an advanced solid tumor such as melanoma, head and neck, liver or kidney cancer. The sequences come from CD4+ or CD8+ T cells sorted from blood, collected in a trial of the OX40 agonist ivuxolimab. The J gene is TRBJ2-5, the V gene TRBV5-1, with TRBD1 matching 9 bases. CDR3 nucleotides: TGCGCCAGCAGCTTACCGGACAGGGGAGGAGAGACCCAGTACTTC. Protein sequence: CASSLPDRGGETQYF.